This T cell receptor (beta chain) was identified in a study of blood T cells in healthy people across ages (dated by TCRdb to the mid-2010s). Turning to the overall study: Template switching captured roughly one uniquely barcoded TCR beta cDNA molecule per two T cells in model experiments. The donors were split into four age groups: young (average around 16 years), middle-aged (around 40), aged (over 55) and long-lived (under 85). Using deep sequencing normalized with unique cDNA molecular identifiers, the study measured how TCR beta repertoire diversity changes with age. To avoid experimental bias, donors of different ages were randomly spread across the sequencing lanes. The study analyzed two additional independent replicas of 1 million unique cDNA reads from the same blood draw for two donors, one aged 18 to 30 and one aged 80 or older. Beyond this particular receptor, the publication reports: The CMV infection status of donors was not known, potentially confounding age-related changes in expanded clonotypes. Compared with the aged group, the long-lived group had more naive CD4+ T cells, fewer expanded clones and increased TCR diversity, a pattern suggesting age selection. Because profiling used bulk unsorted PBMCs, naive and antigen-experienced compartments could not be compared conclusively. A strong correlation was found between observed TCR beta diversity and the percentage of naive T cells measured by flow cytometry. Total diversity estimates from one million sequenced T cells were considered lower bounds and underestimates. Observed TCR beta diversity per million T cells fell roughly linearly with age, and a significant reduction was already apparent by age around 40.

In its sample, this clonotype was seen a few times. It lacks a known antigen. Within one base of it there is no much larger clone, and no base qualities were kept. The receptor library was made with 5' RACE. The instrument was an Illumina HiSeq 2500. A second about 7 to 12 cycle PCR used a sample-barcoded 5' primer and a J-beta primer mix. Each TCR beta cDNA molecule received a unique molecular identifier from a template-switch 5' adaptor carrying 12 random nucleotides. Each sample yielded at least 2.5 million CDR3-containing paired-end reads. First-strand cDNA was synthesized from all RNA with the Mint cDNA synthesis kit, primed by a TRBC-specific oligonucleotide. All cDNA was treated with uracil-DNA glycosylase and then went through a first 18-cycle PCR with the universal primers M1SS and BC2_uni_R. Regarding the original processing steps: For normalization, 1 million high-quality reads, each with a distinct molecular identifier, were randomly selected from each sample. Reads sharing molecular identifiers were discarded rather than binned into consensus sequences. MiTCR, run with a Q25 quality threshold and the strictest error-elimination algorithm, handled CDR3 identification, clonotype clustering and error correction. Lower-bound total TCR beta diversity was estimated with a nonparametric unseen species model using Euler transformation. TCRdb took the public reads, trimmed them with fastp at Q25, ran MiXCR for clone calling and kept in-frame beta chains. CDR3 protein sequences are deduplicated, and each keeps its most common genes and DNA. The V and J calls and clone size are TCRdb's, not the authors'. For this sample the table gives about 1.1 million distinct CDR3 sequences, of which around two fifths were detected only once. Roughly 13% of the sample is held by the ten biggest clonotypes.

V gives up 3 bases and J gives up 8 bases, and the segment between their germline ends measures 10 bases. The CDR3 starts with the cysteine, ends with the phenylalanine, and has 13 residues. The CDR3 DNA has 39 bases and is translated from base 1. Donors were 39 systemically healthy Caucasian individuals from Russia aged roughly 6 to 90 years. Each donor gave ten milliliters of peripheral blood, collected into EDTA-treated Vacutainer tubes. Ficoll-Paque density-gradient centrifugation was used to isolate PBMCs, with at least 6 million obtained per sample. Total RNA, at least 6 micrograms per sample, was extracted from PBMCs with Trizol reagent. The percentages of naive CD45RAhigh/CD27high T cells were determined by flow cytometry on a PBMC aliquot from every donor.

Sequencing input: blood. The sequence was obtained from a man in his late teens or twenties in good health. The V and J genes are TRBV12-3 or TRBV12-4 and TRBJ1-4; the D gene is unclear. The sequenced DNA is TGTGCCAGCAGTTTCCCCGGCCCAGAAAAACTGTTTTTT. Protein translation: CASSFPGPEKLFF.